This TCR beta chain was sequenced in a study of blood T cell repertoires in COVID-19. Turning to the study itself: Italy, Spain and the United States were the sources of the convalescent and acute COVID-19 samples. T cells, B-cell-depleted T cells, or PBMCs supplied cDNA or gDNA.

Germline V CDR1 and CDR2: SNHLY, FYNNEI. V lost 2 bases to trimming and J lost 5 bases; unmatched junction nucleotides: 8. The CDR3 totals 16 residues. Assay: immunoSEQ multiplex PCR; the TCRdb copy retains only in-frame clones and omits some. The sample carries 120,000 to 150,000 clones, around nine tenths recorded once. Specimen: PBMCs or T cells enriched from blood (not recorded which). This clonotype was obtained from a young woman with acute COVID-19. The J gene is TRBJ2-5, the V gene TRBV2; TRBD2 agrees at 10 bases. The CDR3 sequence is CASSESLAGVSETQYF. DNA for the CDR3: TGTGCCAGCAGTGAATCCCTAGCGGGAGTGAGTGAGACCCAGTACTTC. The variable domain in full, completed from reference TRBV2 and TRBJ2-5, reads EPEVTQTPSHQVTQMGQEVILRCVPISNHLYFYWYRQILGQKVEFLVSFYNNEISEKSEIFDDQFSVERPDGSNFTLKIRSTKLEDSAMYFCASSESLAGVSETQYFGPGTRLLVL.